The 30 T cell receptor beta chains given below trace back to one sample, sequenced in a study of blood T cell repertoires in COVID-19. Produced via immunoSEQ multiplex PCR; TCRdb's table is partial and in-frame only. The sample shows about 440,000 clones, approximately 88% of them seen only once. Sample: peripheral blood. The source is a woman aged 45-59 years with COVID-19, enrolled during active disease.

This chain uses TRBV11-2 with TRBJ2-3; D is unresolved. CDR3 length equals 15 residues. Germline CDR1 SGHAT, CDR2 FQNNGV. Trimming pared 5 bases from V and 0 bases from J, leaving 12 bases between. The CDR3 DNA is TGTGCCAGCAGCCTCTCCAGTCTCAGCACAGATACGCAGTATTTT. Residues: CASSLSSLSTDTQYF.

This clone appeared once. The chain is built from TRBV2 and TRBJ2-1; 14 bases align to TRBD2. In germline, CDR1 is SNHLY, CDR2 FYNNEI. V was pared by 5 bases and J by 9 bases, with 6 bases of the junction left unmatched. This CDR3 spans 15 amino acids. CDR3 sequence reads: CASSRQTSGGVEQFF. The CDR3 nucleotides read TGTGCCAGCAGTCGCCAGACTAGCGGGGGGGTTGAGCAGTTCTTC. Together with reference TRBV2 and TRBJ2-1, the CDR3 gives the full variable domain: EPEVTQTPSHQVTQMGQEVILRCVPISNHLYFYWYRQILGQKVEFLVSFYNNEISEKSEIFDDQFSVERPDGSNFTLKIRSTKLEDSAMYFCASSRQTSGGVEQFFGPGTRLTVL.

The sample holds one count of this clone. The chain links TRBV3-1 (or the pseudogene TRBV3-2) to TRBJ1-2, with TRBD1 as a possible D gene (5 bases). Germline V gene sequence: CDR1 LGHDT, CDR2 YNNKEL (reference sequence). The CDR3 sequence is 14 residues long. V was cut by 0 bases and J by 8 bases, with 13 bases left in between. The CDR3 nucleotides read TGTGCCAGCAGCCAAGATCAGGCGGGACGGGGCTACACCTTC. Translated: CASSQDQAGRGYTF.

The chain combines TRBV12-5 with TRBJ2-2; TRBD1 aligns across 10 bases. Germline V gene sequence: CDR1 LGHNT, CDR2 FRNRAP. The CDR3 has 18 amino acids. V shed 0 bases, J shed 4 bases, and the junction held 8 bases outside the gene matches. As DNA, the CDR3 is TGTGCTAGTGGTTTGGTACGGGGACAGGGGACCTCCACCGGGGAGCTGTTTTTT. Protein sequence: CASGLVRGQGTSTGELFF.

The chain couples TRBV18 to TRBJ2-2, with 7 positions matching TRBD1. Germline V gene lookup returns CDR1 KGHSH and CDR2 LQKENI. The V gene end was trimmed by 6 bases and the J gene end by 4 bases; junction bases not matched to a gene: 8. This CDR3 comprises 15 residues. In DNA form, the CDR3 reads TGTGCCAGCTCTTCCCGGACAGGTGGCACCGGGGAGCTGTTTTTT. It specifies CASSSRTGGTGELFF.

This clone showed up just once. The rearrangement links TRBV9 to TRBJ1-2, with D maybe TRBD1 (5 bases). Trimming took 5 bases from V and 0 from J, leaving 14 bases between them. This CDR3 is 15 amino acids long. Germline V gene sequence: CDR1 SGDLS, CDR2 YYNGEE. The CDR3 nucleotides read TGTGCCAGCAGTACCCATCAGGACACTAACTATGGCTACACCTTC. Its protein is CASSTHQDTNYGYTF.

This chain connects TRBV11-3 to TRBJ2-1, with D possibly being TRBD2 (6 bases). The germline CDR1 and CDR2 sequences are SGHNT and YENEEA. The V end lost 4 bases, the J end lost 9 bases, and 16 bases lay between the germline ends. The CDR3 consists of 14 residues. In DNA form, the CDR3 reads TGTGCCAGCAGCTCCTGGGACTTTCCCCGTGAGCAGTTCTTC. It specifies CASSSWDFPREQFF.

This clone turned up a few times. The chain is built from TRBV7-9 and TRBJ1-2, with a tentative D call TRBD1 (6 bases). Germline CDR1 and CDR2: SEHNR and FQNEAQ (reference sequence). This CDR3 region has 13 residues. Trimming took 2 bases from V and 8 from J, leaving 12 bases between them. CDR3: CASSLIQGMGYTF. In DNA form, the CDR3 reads TGTGCCAGCAGCTTAATTCAGGGGATGGGCTACACCTTC.

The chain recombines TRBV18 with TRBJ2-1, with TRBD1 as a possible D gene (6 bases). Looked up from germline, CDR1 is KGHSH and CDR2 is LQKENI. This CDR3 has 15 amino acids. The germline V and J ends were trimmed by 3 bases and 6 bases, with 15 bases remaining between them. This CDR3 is CASSPSGEVPNEQFF. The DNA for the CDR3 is TGTGCCAGCTCACCGTCAGGGGAAGTTCCCAATGAGCAGTTCTTC.

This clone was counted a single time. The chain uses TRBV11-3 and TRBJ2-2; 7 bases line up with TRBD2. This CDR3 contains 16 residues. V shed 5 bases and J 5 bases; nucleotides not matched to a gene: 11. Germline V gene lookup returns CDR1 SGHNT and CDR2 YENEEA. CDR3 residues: CASSQAGLGGTGELFF. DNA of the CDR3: TGTGCCAGCAGCCAGGCTGGACTGGGGGGGACCGGGGAGCTGTTTTTT.

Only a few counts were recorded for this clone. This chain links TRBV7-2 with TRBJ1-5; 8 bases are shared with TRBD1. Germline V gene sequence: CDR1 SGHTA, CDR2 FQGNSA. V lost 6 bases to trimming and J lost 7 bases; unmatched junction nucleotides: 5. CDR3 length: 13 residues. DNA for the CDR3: TGTGCCAGCAGGCAGGGGGCAGGACAGCCCCAGCATTTT. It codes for CASRQGAGQPQHF.

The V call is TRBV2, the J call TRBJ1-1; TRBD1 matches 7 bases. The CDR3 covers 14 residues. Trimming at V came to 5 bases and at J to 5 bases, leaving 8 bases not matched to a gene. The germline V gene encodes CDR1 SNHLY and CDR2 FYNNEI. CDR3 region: CASSSVQGETEAFF. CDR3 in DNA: TGTGCCAGCAGTAGCGTCCAGGGGGAAACTGAAGCTTTCTTT.

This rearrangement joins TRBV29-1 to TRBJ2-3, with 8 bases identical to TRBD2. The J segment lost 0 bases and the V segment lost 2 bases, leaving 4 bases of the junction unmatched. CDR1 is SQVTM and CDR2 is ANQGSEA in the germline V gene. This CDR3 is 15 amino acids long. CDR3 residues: CSVERSGGSTDTQYF. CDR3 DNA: TGCAGCGTTGAAAGGTCGGGGGGGAGCACAGATACGCAGTATTTT.

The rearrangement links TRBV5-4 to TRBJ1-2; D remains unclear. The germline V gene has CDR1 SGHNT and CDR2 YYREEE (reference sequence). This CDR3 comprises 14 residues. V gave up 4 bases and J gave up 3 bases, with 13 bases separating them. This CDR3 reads CASSKSVTDYGYTF. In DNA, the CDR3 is TGTGCCAGCAGCAAAAGCGTGACTGACTATGGCTACACCTTC. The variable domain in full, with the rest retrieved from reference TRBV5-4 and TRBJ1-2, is ETGVTQSPTHLIKTRGQQVTLRCSSQSGHNTVSWYQQALGQGPQFIFQYYREEENGRGNFPPRFSGLQFPNYSSELNVNALELDDSALYLCASSKSVTDYGYTFGSGTRLTVV.

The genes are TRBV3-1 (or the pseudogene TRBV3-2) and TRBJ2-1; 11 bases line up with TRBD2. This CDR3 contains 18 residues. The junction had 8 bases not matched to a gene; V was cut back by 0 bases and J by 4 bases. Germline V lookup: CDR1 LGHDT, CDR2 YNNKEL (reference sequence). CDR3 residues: CASSQDRIAGGQYNEQFF. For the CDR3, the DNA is TGTGCCAGCAGCCAAGATAGGATAGCGGGGGGGCAATACAATGAGCAGTTCTTC.

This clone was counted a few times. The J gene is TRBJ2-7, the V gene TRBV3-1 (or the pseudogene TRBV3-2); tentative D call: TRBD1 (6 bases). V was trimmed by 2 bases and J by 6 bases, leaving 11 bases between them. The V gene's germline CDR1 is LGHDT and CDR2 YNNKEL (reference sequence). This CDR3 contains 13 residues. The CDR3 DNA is TGTGCCAGCAGCCAATTGTGGGGGCTCGAGCAGTACTTC. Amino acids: CASSQLWGLEQYF.

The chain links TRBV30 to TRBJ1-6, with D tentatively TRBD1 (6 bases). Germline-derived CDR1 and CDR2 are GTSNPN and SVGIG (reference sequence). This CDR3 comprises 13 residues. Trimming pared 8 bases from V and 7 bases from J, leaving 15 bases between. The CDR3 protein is CAANREGNSPLHF. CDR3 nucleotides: TGTGCCGCAAACAGGGAGGGGAATTCACCCCTCCACTTT.

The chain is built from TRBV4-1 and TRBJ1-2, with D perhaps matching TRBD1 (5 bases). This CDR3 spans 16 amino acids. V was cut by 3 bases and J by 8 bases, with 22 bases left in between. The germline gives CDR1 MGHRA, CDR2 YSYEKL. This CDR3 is CASSHLKGSHRLGYTF. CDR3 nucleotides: TGCGCCAGCAGCCACCTAAAGGGGTCTCACCGCTTGGGCTACACCTTC.

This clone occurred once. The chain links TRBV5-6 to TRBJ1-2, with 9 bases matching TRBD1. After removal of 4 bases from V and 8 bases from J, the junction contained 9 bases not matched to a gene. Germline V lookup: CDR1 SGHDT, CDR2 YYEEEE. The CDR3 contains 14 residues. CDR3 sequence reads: CASSLGQGILGYTF. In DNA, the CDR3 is TGTGCCAGCAGCCTGGGACAGGGAATCTTGGGCTACACCTTC.

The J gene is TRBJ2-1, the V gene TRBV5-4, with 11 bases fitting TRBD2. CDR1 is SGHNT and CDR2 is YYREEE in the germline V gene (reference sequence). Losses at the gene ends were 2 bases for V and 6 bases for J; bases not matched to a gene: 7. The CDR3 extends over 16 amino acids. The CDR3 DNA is TGTGCCAGCAGCTTTGTAGCGGGGGGGTCGATCAATGAGCAGTTCTTC. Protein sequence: CASSFVAGGSINEQFF. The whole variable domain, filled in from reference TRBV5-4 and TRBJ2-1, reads ETGVTQSPTHLIKTRGQQVTLRCSSQSGHNTVSWYQQALGQGPQFIFQYYREEENGRGNFPPRFSGLQFPNYSSELNVNALELDDSALYLCASSFVAGGSINEQFFGPGTRLTVL.

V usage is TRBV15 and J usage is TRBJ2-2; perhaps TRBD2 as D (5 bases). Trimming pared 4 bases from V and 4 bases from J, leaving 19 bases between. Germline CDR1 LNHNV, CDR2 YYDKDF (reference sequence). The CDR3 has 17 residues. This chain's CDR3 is CATSTTLDSLFTGELFF. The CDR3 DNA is TGTGCCACCAGCACGACACTGGACTCCCTCTTCACCGGGGAGCTGTTTTTT.

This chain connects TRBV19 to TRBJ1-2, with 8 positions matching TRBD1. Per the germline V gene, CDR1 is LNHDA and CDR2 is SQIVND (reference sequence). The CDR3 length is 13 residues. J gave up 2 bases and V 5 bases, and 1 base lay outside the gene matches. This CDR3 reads CASSQGANYGYTF. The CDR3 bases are TGTGCCAGTAGTCAGGGGGCGAACTATGGCTACACCTTC.

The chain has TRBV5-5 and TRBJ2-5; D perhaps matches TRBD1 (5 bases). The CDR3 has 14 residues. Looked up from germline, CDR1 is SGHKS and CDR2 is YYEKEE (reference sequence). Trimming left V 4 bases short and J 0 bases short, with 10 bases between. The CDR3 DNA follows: TGTGCCAGCAGCCCTATCAGGGACCAAGAGACCCAGTACTTC. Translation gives CASSPIRDQETQYF. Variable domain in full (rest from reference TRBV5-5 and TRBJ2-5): DAGVTQSPTHLIKTRGQQVTLRCSPISGHKSVSWYQQVLGQGPQFIFQYYEKEERGRGNFPDRFSARQFPNYSSELNVNALLLGDSALYLCASSPIRDQETQYFGPGTRLLVL.

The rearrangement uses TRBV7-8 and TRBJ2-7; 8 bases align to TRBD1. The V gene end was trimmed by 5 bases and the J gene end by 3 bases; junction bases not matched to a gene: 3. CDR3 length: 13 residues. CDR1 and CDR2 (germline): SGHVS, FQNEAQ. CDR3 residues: CASSATGGYEQYF. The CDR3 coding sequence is TGTGCCAGCAGCGCCACAGGGGGCTACGAGCAGTACTTC.

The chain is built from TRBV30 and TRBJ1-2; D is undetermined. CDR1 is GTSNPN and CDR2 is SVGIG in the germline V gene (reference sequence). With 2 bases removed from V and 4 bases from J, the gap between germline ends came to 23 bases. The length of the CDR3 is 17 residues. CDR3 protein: CAWSSGGEQAALYGYTF. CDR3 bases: TGTGCCTGGAGTTCGGGCGGGGAACAAGCGGCACTCTATGGCTACACCTTC. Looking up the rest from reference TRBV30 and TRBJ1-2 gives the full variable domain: SQTIHQWPATLVQPVGSPLSLECTVEGTSNPNLYWYRQAAGRGLQLLFYSVGIGQISSEVPQNLSASRPQDRQFILSSKKLLLSDSGFYLCAWSSGGEQAALYGYTFGSGTRLTVV.

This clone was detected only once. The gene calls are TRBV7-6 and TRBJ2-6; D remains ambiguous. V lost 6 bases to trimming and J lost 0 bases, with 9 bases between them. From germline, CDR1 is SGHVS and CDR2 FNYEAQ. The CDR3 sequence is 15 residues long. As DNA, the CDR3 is TGTGCCAGCAGTCAGGCCGTCTCTGGGGCCAACGTCCTGACTTTC. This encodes CASSQAVSGANVLTF.

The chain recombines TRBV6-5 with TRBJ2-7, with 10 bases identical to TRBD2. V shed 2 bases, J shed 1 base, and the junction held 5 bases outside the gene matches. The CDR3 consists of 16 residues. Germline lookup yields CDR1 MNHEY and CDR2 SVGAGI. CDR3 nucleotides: TGTGCCAGCAGTTACCCCCAGACTAGCGGGTCCTACGAGCAGTACTTC. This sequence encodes CASSYPQTSGSYEQYF.

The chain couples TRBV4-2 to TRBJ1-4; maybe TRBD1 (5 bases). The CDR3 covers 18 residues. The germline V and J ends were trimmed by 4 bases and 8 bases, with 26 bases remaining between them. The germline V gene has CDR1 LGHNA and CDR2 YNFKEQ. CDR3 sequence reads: CASSLAGGEDKRREKLFF. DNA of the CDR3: TGTGCCAGCAGCCTAGCGGGTGGTGAGGACAAAAGAAGGGAAAAACTGTTTTTT.

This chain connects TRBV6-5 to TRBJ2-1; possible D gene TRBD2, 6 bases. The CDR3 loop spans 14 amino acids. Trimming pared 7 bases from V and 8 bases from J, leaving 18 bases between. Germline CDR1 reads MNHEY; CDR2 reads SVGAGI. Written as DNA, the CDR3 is TGTGCCAGCACCCCAAGCGGAGGGAGCTATGAGCAGTTCTTC. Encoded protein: CASTPSGGSYEQFF.

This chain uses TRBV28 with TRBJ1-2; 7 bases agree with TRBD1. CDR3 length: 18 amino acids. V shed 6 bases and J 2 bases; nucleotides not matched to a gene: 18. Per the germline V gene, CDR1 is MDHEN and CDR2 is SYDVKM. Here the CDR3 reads CASSPAKGADEMNYGYTF. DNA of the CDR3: TGTGCCAGCAGCCCGGCGAAGGGGGCGGATGAGATGAACTATGGCTACACCTTC.